This T cell receptor beta chain was found in a study of vaccination effects on CD4 cells after COVID-19. The study's findings and limits: There was marked clonal contraction among infection- and vaccine-induced clones late after vaccination. Vaccine-induced clones in healthy vaccinees cross-reacted with common cold coronaviruses in only 1 of 255 cases.

Ahead of sequencing, the ViraFEST assay grew antigen-specific CD4+ T cells using viral peptide pools. With roughly 10 days of culture completed, CD4+ T cells were isolated. To note about this clone: The antigen remains undetermined.

The repertoire was sequenced with immunoSEQ multiplex PCR; TCRdb's copy has only in-frame clones and lacks some. Counted here are 25,000 to 35,000 clones, approximately 68% occurring once; the ten biggest clones make up around 27%. CDR1 is LNHDA, CDR2 SQIVND, per germline (reference sequence). CDR3 length: 13 amino acids. The germline V and J ends were trimmed by 0 bases and 8 bases, with 10 bases remaining between them. The chain is built from TRBV19 and TRBJ1-1; D not resolved. Sequencing was performed on CD4+ T cells from PBMCs cultured with HCoV-229E spike peptides, taken before COVID-19 vaccination. The source of this sequence is a human donor who received a COVID-19 vaccine. The DNA of the CDR3 is TGTGCCAGTAGTATAGATTTGGAGGGCGAAGCTTTCTTT. Protein product: CASSIDLEGEAFF.